Sequencing of this T cell receptor (beta chain) was carried out in a study of T-cell reconstitution after alpha-beta-depleted transplantation in children. Trimming left V 0 bases short and J 2 bases short, with 11 bases between. The CDR3 is 15 amino acids. The germline V gene encodes CDR1 SGHRS and CDR2 YFSETQ. Unique molecular identifiers were used in preparing the TCRbeta library. Via MiXCR, TCRdb re-called the PCR reads, giving one row per CDR3 protein. Of approximately 240,000 distinct CDR3 sequences in the sample, 8.5% to 10% were seen once. This clonotype was observed a handful of times. This TCR was sampled from a human donor who donated a stem cell graft to a child with acute lymphoblastic leukemia. This specimen consisted of PBMCs from the stem cell graft donor, obtained from the stem cell graft. The J gene is TRBJ2-5, the V gene TRBV5-1; no reliable D call. CDR3 DNA sequence: TGCGCCAGCAGCTTGGCATCTCTCGCTCAAGAGACCCAGTACTTC. It translates to CASSLASLAQETQYF.